A single sample is the source of the 28 T cell receptor beta chains below, sequenced in a study of response to subunit inactivated influenza vaccine. TCRdb reprocessed the RT-PCR reads via MiXCR and lists one record per CDR3 protein. The data show hundreds of thousands of distinct CDR3 sequences, about 15% seen once. The starting material was PBMCs from blood, obtained around two weeks before vaccination. The receptors originated from a man aged 50 to 59 who received an inactivated influenza vaccine.

The chain couples TRBV29-1 to TRBJ1-3; possibly TRBD1 for D (6 bases). The CDR3 sequence is 14 residues long. Germline V gene sequence: CDR1 SQVTM, CDR2 ANQGSEA. The V and J ends lost 4 bases and 1 base respectively, with 11 bases between them. Here the CDR3 DNA reads TGCAGCGTTGCCGTACAGGGTTCTGGAAACACCATATATTTT. Protein product: CSVAVQGSGNTIYF.

This clonotype was seen only a few times. This sequence joins TRBV2 and TRBJ2-3; 8 nucleotides align to TRBD1. Germline trimming cut 5 bases from V and 2 bases from J; bases unmatched to any gene: 3. This CDR3 spans 14 amino acids. Germline V CDR1 and CDR2: SNHLY, FYNNEI. CDR3 nucleotides: TGTGCCAGCAGTAGGGACAGGCCCACAGATACGCAGTATTTT. Translating gives CASSRDRPTDTQYF.

The CDR3 DNA sequence: TGTGCCAGCAGCGGACAAAACAGGGGGCTGGGTCGCACAGATACGCAGTATTTT. Encoded protein: CASSGQNRGLGRTDTQYF. The rearrangement links TRBV7-8 to TRBJ2-3; 9 bases map to TRBD1. This CDR3 spans 18 amino acids. V trimming: 5 bases; J trimming: 1 base; junction bases outside the gene matches: 13. Germline V gives CDR1 SGHVS, CDR2 FQNEAQ.

The chain couples TRBV10-2 to TRBJ2-5, with D tentatively TRBD2 (6 bases). There are 13 residues in the CDR3. Trimming shortened V by 6 bases and J by 3 bases, and 11 bases separated the two germline ends. Germline lookup yields CDR1 WSHSY and CDR2 SAAADI. CDR3 sequence (DNA): TGCGCCAGCAGCTGGGACTTTGAAGAGACCCAGTACTTC. Amino acid sequence: CASSWDFEETQYF.

This clonotype was detected only a few times. CDR3 region: CASRPSGQGPEAFF. CDR3 coding DNA: TGTGCCAGCCGCCCTTCCGGACAGGGCCCTGAAGCTTTCTTT. This chain uses TRBV25-1 with TRBJ1-1; 8 bases map to TRBD1. Germline CDR1 and CDR2: MGHDK and SYGVNS. The CDR3 sequence is 14 residues long. The J segment lost 6 bases and the V segment lost 8 bases, leaving 11 bases of the junction unmatched.

This clonotype has a handful of counts. The V gene is TRBV7-2, the J gene TRBJ2-5; TRBD1 agrees at 8 bases. CDR1 is SGHTA, CDR2 FQGNSA, per germline. With 5 bases clipped from V and 9 bases from J, the junction kept 14 bases outside the gene matches. This CDR3 has 15 residues. Written as DNA, the CDR3 is TGTGCCAGCAGCGCGGGGACAGGCGTATCATTGGCCCAGTACTTC. Protein sequence: CASSAGTGVSLAQYF.

This clonotype was seen a few times. The chain recombines TRBV7-8 with TRBJ2-4; TRBD1 might be the D (5 bases). The CDR3 extends over 13 amino acids. Germline assignment: CDR1 SGHVS and CDR2 FQNEAQ. Trimming cost V 2 bases and J 6 bases, with 8 bases left between them. DNA of the CDR3: TGTGCCAGCAGCTTATATGACAGAAACATTCAGTACTTC. This sequence encodes CASSLYDRNIQYF.

The CDR3 DNA reads TGCAGTGCTAGGGCCGGGACAGCTAATGAAAAACTGTTTTTT. Protein: CSARAGTANEKLFF. This chain connects TRBV20-1 to TRBJ1-4; 7 positions match TRBD1. Germline assignment: CDR1 DFQATT and CDR2 SNEGSKA (reference sequence). J gave up 3 bases and V 3 bases, and 4 bases lay outside the gene matches. The CDR3 has 14 amino acids.

This clonotype has a handful of counts. CDR3 region: CASSLSGVVSQPQHF. The CDR3, as DNA: TGTGCCAGCAGTTTATCGGGGGTTGTAAGTCAGCCCCAGCATTTT. The chain employs TRBV12-3 or TRBV12-4 and TRBJ1-5, with D perhaps matching TRBD1 (5 bases). CDR3 size: 15 residues. The V gene lost 2 bases and the J gene lost 6 bases, with 14 bases spanning the gap.

V usage is TRBV5-5 and J usage is TRBJ2-1; D is perhaps TRBD1 or TRBD2 (7 bases each). The V gene lost 0 bases and the J gene lost 13 bases, with 20 bases spanning the gap. Germline V gene data show CDR1 as SGHKS and CDR2 as YYEKEE (reference sequence). The CDR3 has 15 residues. The CDR3 DNA sequence: TGTGCCAGCAGCTTGGATCAAGGGAGGGGGCTTCGACAGTTCTTC. It yields the protein CASSLDQGRGLRQFF. Based on the CDR3 plus reference TRBV5-5 and TRBJ2-1, the full variable domain is DAGVTQSPTHLIKTRGQQVTLRCSPISGHKSVSWYQQVLGQGPQFIFQYYEKEERGRGNFPDRFSARQFPNYSSELNVNALLLGDSALYLCASSLDQGRGLRQFFGPGTRLTVL.

V gene TRBV4-1 combines with J gene TRBJ2-6; 8 bases agree with TRBD1. Germline CDR1 MGHRA, CDR2 YSYEKL. This CDR3 contains 17 residues. V shed 8 bases, J shed 0 bases, and the junction held 9 bases outside the gene matches. This CDR3 reads CASGMGQAFSGANVLTF. DNA of the CDR3: TGCGCCAGCGGAATGGGACAGGCTTTCTCTGGGGCCAACGTCCTGACTTTC.

The chain couples TRBV12-3 or TRBV12-4 to TRBJ2-2, with 7 positions matching TRBD1. This CDR3 spans 14 amino acids. After removal of 5 bases from V and 7 bases from J, the junction contained 7 bases not matched to a gene. This CDR3 reads CASSNRQGYGELFF. DNA for the CDR3: TGTGCCAGCAGTAATCGACAGGGCTACGGGGAGCTGTTTTTT.

V usage is TRBV7-8 and J usage is TRBJ2-7; a weak D match, TRBD1 (5 bases). The CDR3 totals 12 residues. V lost 6 bases and J 2 bases, leaving 8 bases between the germline ends. Germline V gene data show CDR1 as SGHVS and CDR2 as FQNEAQ. CDR3 DNA: TGTGCCAGCAGGGACAACGCCTACGAGCAGTACTTC. The encoded protein is CASRDNAYEQYF.

This clonotype has a handful of counts. The CDR3 nucleotides read TGCGCCAGCAGTGATGGTCAGTTTAGCAATCAGCCCCAGCATTTT. Translating it yields CASSDGQFSNQPQHF. The rearrangement uses TRBV5-1 and TRBJ1-5; no reliable D call. Trimming left V 5 bases short and J 0 bases short, with 12 bases between. This CDR3 spans 15 amino acids. Germline V gives CDR1 SGHRS, CDR2 YFSETQ. Full variable domain (remainder filled in from reference TRBV5-1 and TRBJ1-5): KAGVTQTPRYLIKTRGQQVTLSCSPISGHRSVSWYQQTPGQGLQFLFEYFSETQRNKGNFPGRFSGRQFSNSRSEMNVSTLELGDSALYLCASSDGQFSNQPQHFGDGTRLSIL.

The rearrangement links TRBV10-2 to TRBJ2-7; D is undetermined. V was trimmed by 7 bases and J by 7 bases, leaving 20 bases between them. The length of the CDR3 is 14 residues. The V gene's germline CDR1 is WSHSY and CDR2 SAAADI. The CDR3 nucleotides are TGCGCCAGCACATCCCAGGCCTCGCCGAGGGAGCAGTACTTC. Residues: CASTSQASPREQYF.

The gene calls are TRBV20-1 and TRBJ1-5; a weak D match, TRBD1 (5 bases). V gave up 5 bases and J gave up 3 bases, with 17 bases separating them. Germline V gene sequence: CDR1 DFQATT, CDR2 SNEGSKA (reference sequence). The CDR3 extends over 15 amino acids. The chain's CDR3 is CSAGITGAANQPQHF. The CDR3 bases are TGCAGTGCTGGTATCACCGGGGCGGCCAATCAGCCCCAGCATTTT.

This clonotype has only a few counts. The chain is built from TRBV3-1 and TRBJ2-2, with D perhaps matching TRBD1 or TRBD2 (6 bases each). V lost 2 bases and J 4 bases, leaving 14 bases between the germline ends. The CDR3 covers 16 residues. Germline V CDR1 and CDR2: LGHDT, YNNKEL (reference sequence). The CDR3 coding sequence is TGTGCCAGCAGCCAACTCCCGGGGGCGGGCACCGGGGAGCTGTTTTTT. Amino acids: CASSQLPGAGTGELFF.

Concerning this clonotype itself: It may be a read error: a sequence one base away is much more abundant. Here the CDR3 reads CCASEVGTPGDNEQFF. The CDR3 nucleotides are TGCTGTGCTAGCGAAGTCGGGACTCCGGGGGACAATGAGCAGTTCTTC. The chain combines TRBV20-1 with TRBJ2-1; D is perhaps TRBD2 (6 bases). The CDR3 loop spans 16 amino acids. Germline loops: CDR1 DFQATT, CDR2 SNEGSKA (reference sequence).

A few counts support this clonotype. The chain joins TRBV10-3 to TRBJ2-5; D possibly corresponds to TRBD2 (5 bases). CDR1 is ENHRY, CDR2 SYGVKD, per germline. The CDR3 totals 16 residues. Trimming took off 8 bases at V and 5 bases at J, with 24 bases between the two ends. The CDR3: CAIADSSPEDLETQYF. In DNA, the CDR3 is TGTGCCATCGCGGATTCTAGCCCCGAGGATTTGGAGACCCAGTACTTC.

V and J are TRBV11-2 and TRBJ2-3, with D perhaps matching TRBD1 (5 bases). The CDR3 spans 15 residues. V lost 1 base and J lost 6, with 14 bases in between. CDR1 and CDR2 from the germline V gene are SGHAT and FQNNGV. The CDR3 here is CASSLAPGPGDTQYF. The CDR3 DNA sequence: TGTGCCAGCAGCTTAGCCCCAGGGCCCGGGGATACGCAGTATTTT.

This clonotype was observed a handful of times. DNA of the CDR3: TGCAGCGTTGAATCAGGGGGCGGAGAGACCCAGTACTTC. Its translation: CSVESGGGETQYF. The gene calls are TRBV29-1 and TRBJ2-5; TRBD1 agrees at 8 bases. With V trimmed by 2 bases and J by 4 bases, 3 bases remained unmatched. Germline V CDR1 and CDR2: SQVTM, ANQGSEA. The CDR3 sequence is 13 residues long. The full variable domain, completed using reference TRBV29-1 and TRBJ2-5, is SAVISQKPSRDICQRGTSLTIQCQVDSQVTMMFWYRQQPGQSLTLIATANQGSEATYESGFVIDKFPISRPNLTFSTLTVSNMSPEDSSIYLCSVESGGGETQYFGPGTRLLVL.

The rearrangement uses TRBV20-1 and TRBJ2-7; D is perhaps TRBD2 (7 bases). Deletions cut 4 bases from V and 0 bases from J, with 10 bases between. CDR3 size: 13 residues. Germline values: CDR1 DFQATT, CDR2 SNEGSKA (reference sequence). CDR3 loop: CSANAGASYEQYF. DNA for the CDR3: TGCAGTGCTAACGCGGGGGCCTCCTACGAGCAGTACTTC.

This clonotype appeared once. V and J are TRBV7-3 and TRBJ2-7; D gene uncertain. V was pared by 2 bases and J by 7 bases, with 12 bases between. Germline loops: CDR1 SGHTA, CDR2 FQGTGA. CDR3 length equals 13 residues. CDR3 in DNA: TGTGCCAGCAGCTTATGGTCAGGCGGTGAGCAGTACTTC. This translates into CASSLWSGGEQYF.

The gene calls are TRBV28 and TRBJ2-2; TRBD2 is a possible D gene (5 bases). The CDR3 has 14 residues. Trimming took 5 bases from V and 2 from J, leaving 9 bases between them. Per the germline V gene, CDR1 is MDHEN and CDR2 is SYDVKM. The CDR3 here is CASSHGVNTGELFF. The CDR3 DNA is TGTGCCAGCAGTCACGGGGTTAACACCGGGGAGCTGTTTTTT.

This clonotype has a handful of counts. This sequence joins TRBV12-3 or TRBV12-4 and TRBJ2-1; the D gene could be TRBD1 or TRBD2 (5 bases each). The CDR3 runs to 17 residues. The ends were cut back, 5 bases at V and 2 bases at J, with 19 bases in the middle. The CDR3 DNA reads as TGTGCCAGCAGTCCACGAACCGGCCGGGGACCCTACAATGAGCAGTTCTTC. Residues: CASSPRTGRGPYNEQFF.

The chain employs TRBV29-1 and TRBJ2-5; TRBD1 agrees at 8 bases. Per germline, CDR1 SQVTM and CDR2 ANQGSEA. The CDR3 runs to 12 residues. The junction had 3 bases not matched to a gene; V was cut back by 6 bases and J by 3 bases. This chain's CDR3 is CSVDRGEETQYF. For the CDR3, the DNA is TGCAGCGTCGACAGGGGCGAAGAGACCCAGTACTTC.

This rearrangement joins TRBV7-9 to TRBJ2-1, with 9 bases matching TRBD2. Germline V gene data show CDR1 as SEHNR and CDR2 as FQNEAQ (reference sequence). V was pared by 2 bases and J by 5 bases, with 10 bases of the junction left unmatched. The CDR3 is made up of 17 amino acids. This CDR3 is CASSLRLAVEGDNEQFF. CDR3 sequence (DNA): TGTGCCAGCAGCTTACGACTAGCGGTCGAAGGAGACAATGAGCAGTTCTTC.

This clonotype was counted at least ten times. The V gene is TRBV4-2, the J gene TRBJ2-1; 11 nucleotides align to TRBD2. This CDR3 region has 16 residues. In germline, CDR1 is LGHNA, CDR2 YNFKEQ. V dropped 3 bases and J dropped 3; count of bases not matched to a gene: 4. The CDR3 loop is CASSQGTSGSYNEQFF. The CDR3 DNA reads TGTGCCAGCAGCCAGGGGACTAGCGGAAGCTACAATGAGCAGTTCTTC.